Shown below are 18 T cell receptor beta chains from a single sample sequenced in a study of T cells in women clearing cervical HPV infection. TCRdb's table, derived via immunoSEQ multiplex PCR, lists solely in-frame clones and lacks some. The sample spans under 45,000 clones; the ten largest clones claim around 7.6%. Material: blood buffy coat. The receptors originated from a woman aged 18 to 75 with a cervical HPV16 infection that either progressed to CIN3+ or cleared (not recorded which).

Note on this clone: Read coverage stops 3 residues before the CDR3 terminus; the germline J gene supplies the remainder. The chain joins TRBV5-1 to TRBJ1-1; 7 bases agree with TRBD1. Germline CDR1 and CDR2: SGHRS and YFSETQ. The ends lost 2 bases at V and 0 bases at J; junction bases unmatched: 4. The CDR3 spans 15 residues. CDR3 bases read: TGCGCCAGCAGCTTAACGACAGGGTTGAACACTGAA. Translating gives CASSLTTGLNTE. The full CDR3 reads CASSLTTGLNTEAFF.

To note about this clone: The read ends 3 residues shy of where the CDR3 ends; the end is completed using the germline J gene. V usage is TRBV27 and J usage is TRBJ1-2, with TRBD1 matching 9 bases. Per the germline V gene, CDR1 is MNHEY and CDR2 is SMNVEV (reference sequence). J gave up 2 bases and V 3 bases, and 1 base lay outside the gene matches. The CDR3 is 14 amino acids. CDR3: CASSFGTGNYGYTF. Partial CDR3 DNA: TGTGCCAGCAGTTTTGGGACAGGGAACTATGGC.

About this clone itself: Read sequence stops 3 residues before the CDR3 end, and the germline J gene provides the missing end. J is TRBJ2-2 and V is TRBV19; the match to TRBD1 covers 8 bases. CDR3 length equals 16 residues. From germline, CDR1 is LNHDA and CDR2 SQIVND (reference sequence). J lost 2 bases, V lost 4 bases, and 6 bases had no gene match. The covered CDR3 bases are TGTGCCAGTAGTACCAGGGGGCGCGGTAACACCGGGGAG. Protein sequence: CASSTRGRGNTGE. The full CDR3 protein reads CASSTRGRGNTGELFF.

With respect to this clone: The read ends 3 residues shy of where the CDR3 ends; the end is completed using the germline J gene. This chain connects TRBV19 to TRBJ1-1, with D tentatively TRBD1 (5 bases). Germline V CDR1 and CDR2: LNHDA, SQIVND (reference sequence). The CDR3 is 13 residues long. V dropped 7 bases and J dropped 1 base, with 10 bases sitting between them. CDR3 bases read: TGTGCCAGTAAATGGCAGGGGAACACTGAA. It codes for CASKWQGNTE. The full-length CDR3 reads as CASKWQGNTEAFF.

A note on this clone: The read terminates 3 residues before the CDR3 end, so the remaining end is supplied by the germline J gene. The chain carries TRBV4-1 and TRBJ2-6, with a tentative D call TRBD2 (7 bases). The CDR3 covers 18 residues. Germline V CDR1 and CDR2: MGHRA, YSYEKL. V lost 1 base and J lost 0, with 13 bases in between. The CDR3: CASSQARGGGSGANVLTF. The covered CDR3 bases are TGCGCCAGCAGCCAAGCAAGGGGGGGCGGCTCTGGGGCCAACGTC.

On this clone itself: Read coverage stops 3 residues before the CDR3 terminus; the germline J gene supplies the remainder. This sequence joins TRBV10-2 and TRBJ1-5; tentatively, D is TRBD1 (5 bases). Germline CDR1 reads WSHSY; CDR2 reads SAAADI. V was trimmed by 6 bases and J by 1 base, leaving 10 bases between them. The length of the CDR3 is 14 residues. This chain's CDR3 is CASSQGGSNQPQHF. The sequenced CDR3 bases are TGCGCCAGCAGCCAGGGAGGAAGCAATCAGCCC.

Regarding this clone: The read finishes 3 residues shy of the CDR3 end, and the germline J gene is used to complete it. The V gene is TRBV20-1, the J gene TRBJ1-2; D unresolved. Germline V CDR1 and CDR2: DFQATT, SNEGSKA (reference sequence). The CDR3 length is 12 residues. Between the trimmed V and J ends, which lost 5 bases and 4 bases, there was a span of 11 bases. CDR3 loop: CSAPVAGYGYTF. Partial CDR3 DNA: TGCAGTGCTCCCGTCGCGGGCTATGGC.

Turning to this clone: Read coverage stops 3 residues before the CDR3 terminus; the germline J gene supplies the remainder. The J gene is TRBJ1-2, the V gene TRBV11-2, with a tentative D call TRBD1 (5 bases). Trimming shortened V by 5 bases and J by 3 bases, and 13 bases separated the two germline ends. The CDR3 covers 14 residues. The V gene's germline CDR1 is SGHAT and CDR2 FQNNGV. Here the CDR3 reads CASSDNVGHYGYTF. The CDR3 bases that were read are TGTGCCAGCAGCGACAACGTGGGGCACTATGGC. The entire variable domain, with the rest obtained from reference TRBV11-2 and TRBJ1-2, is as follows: EAGVAQSPRYKIIEKRQSVAFWCNPISGHATLYWYQQILGQGPKLLIQFQNNGVVDDSQLPKDRFSAERLKGVDSTLKIQPAKLEDSAVYLCASSDNVGHYGYTFGSGTRLTVV.

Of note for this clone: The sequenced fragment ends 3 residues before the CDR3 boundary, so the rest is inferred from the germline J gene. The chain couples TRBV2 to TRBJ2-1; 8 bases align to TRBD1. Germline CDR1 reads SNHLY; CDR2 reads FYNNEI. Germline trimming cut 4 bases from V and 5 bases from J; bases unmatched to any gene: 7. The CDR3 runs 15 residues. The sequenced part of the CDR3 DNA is TGTGCCAGCAGTGTGCGGGACAGGCATGACAATGAG. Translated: CASSVRDRHDNE. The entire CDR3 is CASSVRDRHDNEQFF.

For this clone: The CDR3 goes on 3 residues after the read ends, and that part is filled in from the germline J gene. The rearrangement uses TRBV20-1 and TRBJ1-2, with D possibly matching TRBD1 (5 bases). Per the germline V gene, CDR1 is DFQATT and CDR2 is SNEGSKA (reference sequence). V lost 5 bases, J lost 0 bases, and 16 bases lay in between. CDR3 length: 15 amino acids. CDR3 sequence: CSAWGASGANYGYTF. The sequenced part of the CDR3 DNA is TGCAGTGCTTGGGGCGCCAGCGGGGCTAACTATGGC.

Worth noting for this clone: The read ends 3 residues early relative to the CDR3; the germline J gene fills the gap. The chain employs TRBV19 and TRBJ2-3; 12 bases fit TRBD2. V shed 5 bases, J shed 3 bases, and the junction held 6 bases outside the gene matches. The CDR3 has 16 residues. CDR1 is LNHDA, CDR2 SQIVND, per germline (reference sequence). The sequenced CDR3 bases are TGTGCCAGTAGTTCGAGGACTAGCGGGAATACAGATACG. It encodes CASSSRTSGNTDT. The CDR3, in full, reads CASSSRTSGNTDTQYF.

CDR3 protein: CASSFPRGLNSPLHF. CDR3 bases read: TGTGCCAGCAGCTTCCCCCGCGGGCTTAATTCACCC. The chain uses TRBV7-2 and TRBJ1-6; the D is unclear. The read ends 3 residues before the CDR3 terminus; that terminus is restored from the germline J gene. The CDR3 runs to 15 residues. The V and J ends lost 3 bases and 6 bases respectively, with 12 bases between them. Germline-derived CDR1 and CDR2 are SGHTA and FQGNSA.

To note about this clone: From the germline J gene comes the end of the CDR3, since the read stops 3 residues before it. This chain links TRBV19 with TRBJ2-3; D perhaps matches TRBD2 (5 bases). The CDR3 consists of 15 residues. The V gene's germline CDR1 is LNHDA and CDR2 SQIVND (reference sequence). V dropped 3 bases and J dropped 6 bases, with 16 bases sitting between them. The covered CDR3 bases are TGTGCCAGTAGTATCGGCCGGGCGGGCGACGATACG. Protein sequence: CASSIGRAGDDT. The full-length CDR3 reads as CASSIGRAGDDTQYF.

CDR3 DNA, as far as it was read: TGTGCCAGTAGTACCATAGACAGCCGGAGCTCCTACGAG. Translating gives CASSTIDSRSSYE. The full-length CDR3 reads as CASSTIDSRSSYEQYF. The chain is built from TRBV19 and TRBJ2-7; tentative D call: TRBD1 (5 bases). The observed sequence ends 3 residues before the CDR3 terminus, with the missing tail filled in from the germline J gene. Germline V lookup: CDR1 LNHDA, CDR2 SQIVND (reference sequence). The CDR3 extends over 16 amino acids. The ends were cut back, 4 bases at V and 0 bases at J, with 16 bases in the middle.

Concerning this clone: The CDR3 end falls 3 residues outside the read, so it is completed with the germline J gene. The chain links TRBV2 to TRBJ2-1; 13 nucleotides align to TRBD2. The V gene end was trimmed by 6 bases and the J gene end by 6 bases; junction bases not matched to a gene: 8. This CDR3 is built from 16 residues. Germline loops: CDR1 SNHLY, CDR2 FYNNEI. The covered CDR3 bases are TGTGCCAGCAGCGGAACTACTAGCGGGGGGGCCAATGAG. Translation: CASSGTTSGGANE. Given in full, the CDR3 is CASSGTTSGGANEQFF.

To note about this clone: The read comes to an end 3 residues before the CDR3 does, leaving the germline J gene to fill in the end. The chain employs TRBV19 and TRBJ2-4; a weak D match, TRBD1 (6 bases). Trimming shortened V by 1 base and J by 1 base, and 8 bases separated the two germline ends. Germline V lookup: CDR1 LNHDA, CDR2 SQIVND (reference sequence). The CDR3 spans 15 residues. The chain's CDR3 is CASSIAQGAKNIQYF. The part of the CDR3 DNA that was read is TGTGCCAGTAGTATAGCTCAGGGGGCCAAAAACATT.

CDR3 protein: CASSLEASGSYNEQFF. CDR3 DNA, as far as it was read: TGCGCCAGCAGCTTGGAGGCTAGCGGGAGTTACAATGAG. This rearrangement joins TRBV5-1 to TRBJ2-1, with 10 bases fitting TRBD2. Read sequence stops 3 residues before the CDR3 end, and the germline J gene provides the missing end. V shed 0 bases, J shed 4 bases, and the junction held 4 bases outside the gene matches. This CDR3 has 16 residues. Germline CDR1 is SGHRS and CDR2 is YFSETQ.

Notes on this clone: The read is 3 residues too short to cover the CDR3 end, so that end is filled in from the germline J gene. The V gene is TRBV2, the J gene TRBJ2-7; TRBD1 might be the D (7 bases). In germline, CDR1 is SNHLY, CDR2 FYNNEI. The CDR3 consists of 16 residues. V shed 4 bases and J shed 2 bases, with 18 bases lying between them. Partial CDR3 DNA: TGTGCCAGCAGTGTGGCGGGGAACAGGGGCGCCTACGAG. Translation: CASSVAGNRGAYE. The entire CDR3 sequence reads CASSVAGNRGAYEQYF.